The rows below give T cell receptor beta chains drawn from one sample of a study of post-analysis software for immune sequencing data. TCRdb reprocessed the PCR reads with MiXCR, giving one entry per CDR3 protein. The table has about 460,000 distinct CDR3 sequences, nearly 45% seen once; the top ten hold about an eighth. The material sequenced was blood. All receptors come from a girl aged 5-17 years with multiple sclerosis. CDR3s include the opening cysteine and the closing phenylalanine or tryptophan. D genes are given only for firm matches. The listing skips clone size in some rows; elsewhere it reads once, few, many or a size class.

v_gene: TRBV29-1; j_gene: TRBJ1-2; d_gene: .; abundance: .; CDR3aa: CSGTEDYGYTF; CDR3nt: TGCAGCGGGACAGAGGACTATGGCTACACCTTC
v_gene: TRBV10-3; j_gene: TRBJ2-5; d_gene: TRBD1; abundance: .; CDR3aa: CAISGTEREETQYF; CDR3nt: TGTGCCATCAGCGGGACAGAAAGGGAAGAGACCCAGTACTTC
v_gene: TRBV20-1; j_gene: TRBJ2-7; d_gene: TRBD2; abundance: .; CDR3aa: CSARDRLAGGREQYF; CDR3nt: TGCAGTGCTAGAGACCGGCTAGCGGGAGGGAGGGAGCAGTACTTC
v_gene: TRBV12-3/TRBV12-4; j_gene: TRBJ1-2; d_gene: TRBD1; abundance: .; CDR3aa: CASSLKSTGPKGYTF; CDR3nt: TGTGCCAGCAGTTTAAAATCGACAGGGCCCAAGGGCTACACCTTC
v_gene: TRBV4-1; j_gene: TRBJ2-7; d_gene: .; abundance: .; CDR3aa: CASSPYLYYEQYF; CDR3nt: TGCGCCAGCAGCCCATACCTCTATTACGAGCAGTACTTC
v_gene: TRBV28; j_gene: TRBJ1-5; d_gene: .; abundance: few; CDR3aa: CASSSFGGLQPQHF; CDR3nt: TGTGCCAGCAGTTCCTTTGGGGGTTTGCAGCCCCAGCATTTT
v_gene: TRBV6-1; j_gene: TRBJ2-4; d_gene: .; abundance: .; CDR3aa: CASSVPGVKNIQYF; CDR3nt: TGTGCCAGCAGTGTTCCAGGGGTGAAAAACATTCAGTACTTC
v_gene: TRBV20-1; j_gene: TRBJ2-5; d_gene: TRBD2; abundance: .; CDR3aa: CSATSGRAQEQYF; CDR3nt: TGCAGTGCTACCAGCGGGAGGGCCCAGGAGCAGTACTTC
v_gene: TRBV20-1; j_gene: TRBJ1-2; d_gene: TRBD1; abundance: .; CDR3aa: CSARDQKRDRGDYGYTF; CDR3nt: TGCAGTGCTAGAGATCAAAAAAGGGACAGGGGTGACTATGGCTACACCTTC
v_gene: TRBV21-1; j_gene: TRBJ1-5; d_gene: .; abundance: .; CDR3aa: CASSIQGDQPQHF; CDR3nt: TGTGCCAGCAGTATACAGGGGGATCAGCCCCAGCATTTT
v_gene: TRBV20-1; j_gene: TRBJ2-7; d_gene: TRBD2; abundance: few; CDR3aa: CSASSSGFATRNEQYF; CDR3nt: TGCAGTGCTAGCTCTAGCGGGTTTGCCACCCGCAATGAGCAGTACTTC
v_gene: TRBV4-2; j_gene: TRBJ2-3; d_gene: TRBD2; abundance: .; CDR3aa: CASSLPGLAGTDTQYF; CDR3nt: TGTGCCAGCAGCCTCCCGGGACTAGCTGGTACAGATACGCAGTATTTT
v_gene: TRBV3-1; j_gene: TRBJ2-3; d_gene: TRBD1; abundance: .; CDR3aa: CASSQDPGGTQYF; CDR3nt: TGTGCCAGCAGCCAAGATCCAGGGGGTACGCAGTATTTT
v_gene: TRBV20-1; j_gene: TRBJ2-5; d_gene: TRBD2; abundance: few; CDR3aa: CSARDLTSGTLQETQYF; CDR3nt: TGCAGTGCTAGGGATCTTACTAGCGGGACCTTACAAGAGACCCAGTACTTC
v_gene: TRBV29-1; j_gene: TRBJ2-1; d_gene: .; abundance: .; CDR3aa: CSVEVVYNERFF; CDR3nt: TGCAGCGTTGAAGTGGTCTACAATGAGCGGTTCTTC
v_gene: TRBV20-1; j_gene: TRBJ2-1; d_gene: TRBD2; abundance: .; CDR3aa: CSARVSGGTYNEQFF; CDR3nt: TGCAGTGCTAGAGTTAGCGGGGGGACCTACAATGAGCAGTTCTTC
v_gene: TRBV15; j_gene: TRBJ2-1; d_gene: .; abundance: few; CDR3aa: CATSRSSEQFF; CDR3nt: TGTGCCACCAGCAGATCAAGTGAGCAGTTCTTC
v_gene: TRBV7-2; j_gene: TRBJ2-7; d_gene: .; abundance: .; CDR3aa: CASSSRLPDEQYF; CDR3nt: TGTGCCAGCAGCTCCAGACTCCCCGACGAGCAGTACTTC
v_gene: TRBV5-1; j_gene: TRBJ2-1; d_gene: .; abundance: .; CDR3aa: CASSLARRVEQFF; CDR3nt: TGCGCCAGCAGCTTGGCCAGGAGGGTTGAGCAGTTCTTC
v_gene: TRBV20-1; j_gene: TRBJ2-7; d_gene: .; abundance: few; CDR3aa: CSARDLLGSYEQYF; CDR3nt: TGCAGTGCTAGAGATCTACTGGGCTCCTACGAGCAGTACTTC
v_gene: TRBV5-1; j_gene: TRBJ2-1; d_gene: .; abundance: few; CDR3aa: CASSWASGLGNEQFF; CDR3nt: TGCGCCAGCAGCTGGGCCAGCGGATTAGGGAATGAGCAGTTCTTC
v_gene: TRBV10-3; j_gene: TRBJ2-3; d_gene: TRBD2; abundance: .; CDR3aa: CAISDPTSGRTDTQYF; CDR3nt: TGTGCCATCAGTGACCCGACTAGCGGGAGAACAGATACGCAGTATTTT
v_gene: TRBV3-1; j_gene: TRBJ1-1; d_gene: .; abundance: .; CDR3aa: CASSQLSGRTEAFF; CDR3nt: TGTGCCAGCAGCCAACTCTCGGGGCGGACTGAAGCTTTCTTT
v_gene: TRBV20-1; j_gene: TRBJ2-3; d_gene: TRBD2; abundance: once; CDR3aa: CSADAGTSRTDTQYF; CDR3nt: TGCAGTGCAGACGCCGGGACTAGCCGCACAGATACGCAGTATTTT
v_gene: TRBV28; j_gene: TRBJ2-7; d_gene: TRBD2; abundance: .; CDR3aa: CAVQSAGGPVEQYF; CDR3nt: TGTGCCGTTCAATCAGCGGGAGGGCCGGTTGAGCAGTACTTC
v_gene: TRBV4-1; j_gene: TRBJ2-1; d_gene: TRBD2; abundance: few; CDR3aa: CASSLRPGTSGTIPYNEQFF; CDR3nt: TGCGCCAGCAGCCTTCGTCCCGGGACTAGCGGGACGATACCTTACAATGAGCAGTTCTTC
v_gene: TRBV6-4; j_gene: TRBJ2-1; d_gene: TRBD2; abundance: once; CDR3aa: CASSASGLAPDNEQFF; CDR3nt: TGTGCCAGCAGTGCGTCGGGACTAGCGCCAGACAATGAGCAGTTCTTC
v_gene: TRBV2; j_gene: TRBJ2-5; d_gene: TRBD1; abundance: .; CDR3aa: CASIAVRQGAYEQYF; CDR3nt: TGTGCCAGCATTGCGGTACGGCAGGGGGCTTATGAGCAGTACTTC
v_gene: TRBV19; j_gene: TRBJ2-7; d_gene: .; abundance: .; CDR3aa: CASSQFLDSYEQYF; CDR3nt: TGTGCCAGTAGCCAGTTCCTAGACTCCTACGAGCAGTACTTC
v_gene: TRBV7-9; j_gene: TRBJ2-5; d_gene: TRBD1; abundance: .; CDR3aa: CASSHQRGQQETQYF; CDR3nt: TGTGCCAGCAGCCATCAACGGGGACAGCAAGAGACCCAGTACTTC
v_gene: TRBV20-1; j_gene: TRBJ2-5; d_gene: .; abundance: .; CDR3aa: CSARGGSFGEQYF; CDR3nt: TGCAGTGCTAGAGGAGGATCTTTTGGAGAGCAGTACTTC
v_gene: TRBV6-4; j_gene: TRBJ2-1; d_gene: TRBD2; abundance: .; CDR3aa: CASSAGLAGYNEQFF; CDR3nt: TGTGCCAGCAGTGCTGGACTAGCGGGTTACAATGAGCAGTTCTTC
v_gene: TRBV20-1; j_gene: TRBJ2-1; d_gene: TRBD2; abundance: few; CDR3aa: CSARDFSGGAIEQFF; CDR3nt: TGCAGTGCTAGAGATTTTAGCGGGGGGGCCATTGAGCAGTTCTTC
v_gene: TRBV28; j_gene: TRBJ2-7; d_gene: .; abundance: .; CDR3aa: CASRLDRPASYEQYF; CDR3nt: TGTGCCAGCAGATTAGACAGACCCGCCTCCTACGAGCAGTACTTC
v_gene: TRBV5-1; j_gene: TRBJ2-1; d_gene: .; abundance: .; CDR3aa: CASSLDLSRGEYNEQFF; CDR3nt: TGCGCCAGCAGCTTGGATTTAAGTCGAGGGGAGTACAATGAGCAGTTCTTC
v_gene: TRBV7-3; j_gene: TRBJ1-2; d_gene: TRBD1; abundance: .; CDR3aa: CASSMDRGDGYTF; CDR3nt: TGTGCCAGCAGCATGGACAGGGGCGATGGCTACACCTTC
v_gene: TRBV4-1; j_gene: TRBJ2-1; d_gene: TRBD2; abundance: .; CDR3aa: CASSQVAGFIGNEQFF; CDR3nt: TGCGCCAGCAGCCAAGTAGCGGGTTTTATCGGGAATGAGCAGTTCTTC
v_gene: TRBV2; j_gene: TRBJ1-2; d_gene: .; abundance: .; CDR3aa: CASRLGAYGYTF; CDR3nt: TGTGCCAGCAGGCTGGGGGCTTATGGCTACACCTTC
v_gene: TRBV20-1; j_gene: TRBJ2-1; d_gene: TRBD2; abundance: .; CDR3aa: CSALSGGWGYNEQFF; CDR3nt: TGCAGTGCTTTAAGCGGGGGGTGGGGTTACAATGAGCAGTTCTTC
v_gene: TRBV12-5; j_gene: TRBJ2-7; d_gene: TRBD2; abundance: few; CDR3aa: CASAIGAGGYEQYF; CDR3nt: TGTGCTAGTGCCATAGGGGCGGGAGGCTACGAGCAGTACTTC
v_gene: TRBV6-1; j_gene: TRBJ2-7; d_gene: .; abundance: few; CDR3aa: CASSELDTSYEQYF; CDR3nt: TGTGCCAGCAGTGAATTGGACACCTCCTACGAGCAGTACTTC
v_gene: TRBV7-6; j_gene: TRBJ1-1; d_gene: .; abundance: .; CDR3aa: CASSLSPGTEAFF; CDR3nt: TGTGCCAGCAGCTTATCCCCAGGCACTGAAGCTTTCTTT
v_gene: TRBV4-1; j_gene: TRBJ1-6; d_gene: .; abundance: .; CDR3aa: CASSRREGAGYSPLHF; CDR3nt: TGCGCCAGCAGCCGCCGGGAAGGGGCGGGTTATTCACCCCTCCACTTT
v_gene: TRBV20-1; j_gene: TRBJ1-4; d_gene: .; abundance: .; CDR3aa: CSASSRVRNEKLFF; CDR3nt: TGCAGTGCTAGTAGCCGGGTCCGTAATGAAAAACTGTTTTTT
v_gene: TRBV21-1; j_gene: TRBJ2-7; d_gene: .; abundance: .; CDR3aa: CASSTTKGDRNSYEQYF; CDR3nt: TGTGCCAGCAGTACGACCAAGGGGGACAGGAACTCCTACGAGCAGTACTTC
v_gene: TRBV11-2; j_gene: TRBJ2-5; d_gene: .; abundance: few; CDR3aa: CATEARERDNEQYF; CDR3nt: TGTGCCACCGAAGCGAGGGAGCGGGACAATGAGCAGTACTTC
v_gene: TRBV20-1; j_gene: TRBJ2-1; d_gene: TRBD2; abundance: .; CDR3aa: CSAGLAGSSYNEQFF; CDR3nt: TGCAGTGCTGGACTAGCGGGGAGCTCCTACAATGAGCAGTTCTTC
v_gene: TRBV7-8; j_gene: TRBJ1-1; d_gene: .; abundance: .; CDR3aa: CASSIYTGGLNTEAFF; CDR3nt: TGTGCCAGCAGCATCTACACGGGAGGCCTGAACACTGAAGCTTTCTTT
v_gene: TRBV7-9; j_gene: TRBJ2-5; d_gene: .; abundance: .; CDR3aa: CASSTGTGAGTSWETQYF; CDR3nt: TGTGCCAGCAGCACCGGGACAGGGGCCGGGACTAGCTGGGAGACCCAGTACTTC
v_gene: TRBV12-3/TRBV12-4; j_gene: TRBJ2-1; d_gene: TRBD2; abundance: few; CDR3aa: CASSLDGGGDNEQFF; CDR3nt: TGTGCCAGCAGTTTAGATGGCGGGGGGGACAATGAGCAGTTCTTC
v_gene: TRBV15; j_gene: TRBJ2-3; d_gene: .; abundance: few; CDR3aa: CATSRDWAPGAQYF; CDR3nt: TGTGCCACCAGCAGAGATTGGGCCCCGGGGGCGCAGTATTTT
v_gene: TRBV27; j_gene: TRBJ2-3; d_gene: TRBD2; abundance: .; CDR3aa: CASSFRAGGSTDTQYF; CDR3nt: TGTGCCAGCAGTTTCAGAGCGGGAGGGTCGACAGATACGCAGTATTTT
v_gene: TRBV28; j_gene: TRBJ2-1; d_gene: .; abundance: few; CDR3aa: CASVSSWAEQFF; CDR3nt: TGTGCCAGCGTCTCCTCGTGGGCCGAGCAGTTCTTC
v_gene: TRBV6-1; j_gene: TRBJ2-7; d_gene: TRBD1; abundance: .; CDR3aa: CASIYGTGVYEQYF; CDR3nt: TGTGCCAGCATTTACGGGACAGGGGTCTACGAGCAGTACTTC
v_gene: TRBV6-5; j_gene: TRBJ2-5; d_gene: TRBD2; abundance: .; CDR3aa: CASRPGLAGVETQYF; CDR3nt: TGTGCCAGCAGGCCGGGACTAGCGGGAGTAGAGACCCAGTACTTC
v_gene: TRBV20-1; j_gene: TRBJ2-1; d_gene: TRBD2; abundance: .; CDR3aa: CSARERESYNEQFF; CDR3nt: TGCAGTGCTAGAGAGCGGGAGAGCTACAATGAGCAGTTCTTC
v_gene: TRBV4-2; j_gene: TRBJ2-1; d_gene: .; abundance: .; CDR3aa: CASSQSTPGISSYNEQFF; CDR3nt: TGTGCCAGCAGCCAATCCACCCCGGGGATTAGCTCCTACAATGAGCAGTTCTTC